This T cell receptor (beta chain) appears in the sequencing data of a study of T cell responses to AZD1222 COVID-19 vaccine. Germline V gene sequence: CDR1 LGHNT, CDR2 FRNRAP. The ends were cut back, 0 bases at V and 4 bases at J, with 6 bases in the middle. The CDR3 is 13 amino acids. Assay used: immunoSEQ multiplex PCR; TCRdb lists only in-frame clones, some missing. The data contain some 140,000 clones, about nine tenths of them singletons. Study-level points and caveats: Epitopes outside B.1.351 and B.1.1.7 mutated regions reportedly drew nearly half of spike TCRs. Seropositive AZD1222 recipients at baseline numbered only five or six.

On this clone itself: Its antigen is still unknown.

This TCR was sampled from an adult in good health. Sequenced here: peripheral blood, sampled on day 0 of AZD1222 vaccination. The chain links TRBV12-5 to TRBJ1-1; no clear D. CDR3 sequence: CASGLVEATEAFF. CDR3 nucleotide sequence: TGTGCTAGTGGTTTGGTAGAAGCCACTGAAGCTTTCTTT.